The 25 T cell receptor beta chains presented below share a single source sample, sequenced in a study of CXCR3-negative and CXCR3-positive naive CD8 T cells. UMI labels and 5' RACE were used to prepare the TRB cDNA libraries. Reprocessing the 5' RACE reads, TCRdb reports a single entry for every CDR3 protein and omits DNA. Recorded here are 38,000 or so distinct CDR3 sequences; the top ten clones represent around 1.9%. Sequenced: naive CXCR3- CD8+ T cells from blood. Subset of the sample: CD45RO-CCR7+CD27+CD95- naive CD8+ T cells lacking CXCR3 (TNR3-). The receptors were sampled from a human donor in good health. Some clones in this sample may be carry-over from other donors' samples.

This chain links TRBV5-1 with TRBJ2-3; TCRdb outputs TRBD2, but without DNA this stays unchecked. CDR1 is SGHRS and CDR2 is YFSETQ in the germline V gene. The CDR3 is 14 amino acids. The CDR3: CASTRTSGTDTQYF.

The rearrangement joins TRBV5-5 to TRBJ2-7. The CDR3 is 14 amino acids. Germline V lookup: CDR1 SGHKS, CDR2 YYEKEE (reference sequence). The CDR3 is CASSLGGTAYEQYF.

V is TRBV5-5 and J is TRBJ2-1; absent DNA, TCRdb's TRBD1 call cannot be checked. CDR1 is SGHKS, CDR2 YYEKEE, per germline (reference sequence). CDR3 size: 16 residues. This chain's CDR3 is CASSLWTESSYNEQFF. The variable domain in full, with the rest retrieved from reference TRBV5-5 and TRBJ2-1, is DAGVTQSPTHLIKTRGQQVTLRCSPISGHKSVSWYQQVLGQGPQFIFQYYEKEERGRGNFPDRFSARQFPNYSSELNVNALLLGDSALYLCASSLWTESSYNEQFFGPGTRLTVL.

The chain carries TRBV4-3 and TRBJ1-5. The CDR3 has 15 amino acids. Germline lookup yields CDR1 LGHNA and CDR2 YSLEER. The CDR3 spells CASSQDRIENQPQHF.

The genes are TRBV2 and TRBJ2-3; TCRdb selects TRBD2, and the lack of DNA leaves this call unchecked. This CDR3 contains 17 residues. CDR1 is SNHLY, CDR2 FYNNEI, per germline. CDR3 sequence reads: CASSSSRLAGATDTQYF.

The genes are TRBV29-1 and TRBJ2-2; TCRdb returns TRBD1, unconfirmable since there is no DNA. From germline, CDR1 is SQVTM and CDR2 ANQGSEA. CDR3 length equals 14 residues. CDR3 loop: CSVGAGVNTGELFF.

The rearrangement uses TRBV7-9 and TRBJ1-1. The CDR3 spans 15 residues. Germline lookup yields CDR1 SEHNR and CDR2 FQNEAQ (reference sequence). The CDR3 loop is CASSLDLDRNTEAFF.

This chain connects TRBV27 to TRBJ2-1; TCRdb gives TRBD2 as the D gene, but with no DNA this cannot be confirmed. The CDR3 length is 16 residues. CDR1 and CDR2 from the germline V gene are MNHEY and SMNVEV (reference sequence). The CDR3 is CASSLFSRTSYNEQFF.

The CDR3 is CASSYGAGSEQYF. The chain links TRBV6-6 to TRBJ2-7. Looked up from germline, CDR1 is MNHNY and CDR2 is SVGAGI (reference sequence). This CDR3 has 13 residues.

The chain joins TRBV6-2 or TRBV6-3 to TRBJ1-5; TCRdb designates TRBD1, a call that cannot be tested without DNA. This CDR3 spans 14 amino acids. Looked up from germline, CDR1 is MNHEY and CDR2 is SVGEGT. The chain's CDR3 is CASTGTGFDQPQHF.

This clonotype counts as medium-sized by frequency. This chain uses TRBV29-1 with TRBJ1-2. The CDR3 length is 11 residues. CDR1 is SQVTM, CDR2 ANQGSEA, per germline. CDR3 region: CSVEGFYGYTF.

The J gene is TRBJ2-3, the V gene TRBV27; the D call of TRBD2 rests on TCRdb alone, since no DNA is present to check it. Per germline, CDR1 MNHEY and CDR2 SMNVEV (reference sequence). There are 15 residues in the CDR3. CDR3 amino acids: CASSLVAGDSLPQYF.

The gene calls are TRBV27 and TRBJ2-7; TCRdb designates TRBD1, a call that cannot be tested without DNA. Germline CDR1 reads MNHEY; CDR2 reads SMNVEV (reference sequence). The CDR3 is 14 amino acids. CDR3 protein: CASRGQGPSYEQYF.

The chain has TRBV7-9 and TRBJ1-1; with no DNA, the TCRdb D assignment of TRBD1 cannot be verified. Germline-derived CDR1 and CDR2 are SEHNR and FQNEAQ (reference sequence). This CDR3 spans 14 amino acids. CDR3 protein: CASSLNRVDTEAFF.

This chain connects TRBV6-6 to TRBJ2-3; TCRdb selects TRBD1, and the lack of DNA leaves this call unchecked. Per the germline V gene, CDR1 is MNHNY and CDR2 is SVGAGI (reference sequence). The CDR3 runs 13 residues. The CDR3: CATTFPLTDTQYF.

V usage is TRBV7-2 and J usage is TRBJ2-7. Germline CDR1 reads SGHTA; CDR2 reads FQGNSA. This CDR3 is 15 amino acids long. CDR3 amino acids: CASSLTTIAPHEQYF.

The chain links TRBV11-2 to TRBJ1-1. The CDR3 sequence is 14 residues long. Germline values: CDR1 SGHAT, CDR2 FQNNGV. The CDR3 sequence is CASSLGDLNTEAFF.

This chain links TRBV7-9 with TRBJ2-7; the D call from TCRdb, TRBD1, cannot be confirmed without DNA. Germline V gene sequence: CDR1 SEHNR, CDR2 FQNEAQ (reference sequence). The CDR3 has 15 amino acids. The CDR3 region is CASSLTGTGELEQYF.

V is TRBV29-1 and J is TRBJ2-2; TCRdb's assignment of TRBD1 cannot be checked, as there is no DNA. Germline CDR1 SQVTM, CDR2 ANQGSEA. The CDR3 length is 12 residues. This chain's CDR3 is CSGNGGPGELFF.

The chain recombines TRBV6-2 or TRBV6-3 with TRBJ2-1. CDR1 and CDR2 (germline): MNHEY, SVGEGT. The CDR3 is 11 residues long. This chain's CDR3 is CASSYPNEQFF.

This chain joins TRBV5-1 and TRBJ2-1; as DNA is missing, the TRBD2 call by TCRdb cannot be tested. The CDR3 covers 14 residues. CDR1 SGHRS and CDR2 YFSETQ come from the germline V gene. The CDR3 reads CASSGSGGYNEQFF.

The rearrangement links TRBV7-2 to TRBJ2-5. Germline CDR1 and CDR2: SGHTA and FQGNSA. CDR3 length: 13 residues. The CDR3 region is CASSLGSWETQYF. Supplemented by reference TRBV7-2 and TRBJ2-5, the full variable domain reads GAGVSQSPSNKVTEKGKDVELRCDPISGHTALYWYRQSLGQGLEFLIYFQGNSAPDKSGLPSDRFSAERTGGSVSTLTIQRTQQEDSAVYLCASSLGSWETQYFGPGTRLLVL.

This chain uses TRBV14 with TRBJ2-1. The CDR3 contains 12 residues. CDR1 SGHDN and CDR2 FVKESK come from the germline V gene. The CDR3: CASSQGLGEQFF.

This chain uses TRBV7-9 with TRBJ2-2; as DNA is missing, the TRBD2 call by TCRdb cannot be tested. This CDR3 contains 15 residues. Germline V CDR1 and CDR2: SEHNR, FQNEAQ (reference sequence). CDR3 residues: CASSRSGPNTGELFF.

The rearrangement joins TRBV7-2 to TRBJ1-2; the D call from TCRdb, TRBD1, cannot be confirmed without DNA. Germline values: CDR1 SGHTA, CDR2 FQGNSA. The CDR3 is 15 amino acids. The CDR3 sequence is CASSLGTGANYGYTF. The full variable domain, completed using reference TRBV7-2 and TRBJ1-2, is GAGVSQSPSNKVTEKGKDVELRCDPISGHTALYWYRQSLGQGLEFLIYFQGNSAPDKSGLPSDRFSAERTGGSVSTLTIQRTQQEDSAVYLCASSLGTGANYGYTFGSGTRLTVV.